The 17 T cell receptor beta chains below all came from one sample that was sequenced in a study of tumor and adjacent non-tumor tissue in lung cancer (dated by TCRdb to the late 2010s). RNA was isolated from bulk unsorted tissue, and RNA quality was assessed with a NanoDrop ND-1000 and an Agilent 2100. Libraries were constructed by multiplex PCR. The instrument was an Illumina HiSeq 2500. TCRbeta libraries were constructed through three rounds of nested PCR with primers (Table S4) according to protocols adapted from ARM-PCR. TCRdb ran its own pipeline on the public reads, namely fastp trimming at Q25 and MiXCR clone calling, and kept in-frame beta chains. CDR3 protein sequences are deduplicated, and each keeps its most common genes and DNA. In all, the sample holds over 130,000 distinct CDR3 sequences, and roughly 66% of those were seen once. The top ten clonotypes cover about 20% of the sample. Sequencing input: lung tumor tissue. These TCRs come from a man in his sixties with small cell lung cancer.

Note on this clonotype: This likely comes from a read error, as the CDR3 has no conserved phenylalanine or tryptophan at its end. The rearrangement links TRBV6-1 to TRBJ2-1; tentatively, D is TRBD2 (7 bases). This CDR3 comprises 16 residues. Germline V lookup: CDR1 MNHNS, CDR2 SASEGT. Deletions cut 10 bases from V and 4 bases from J, with 23 bases between. CDR3 region: CANSEGGSRRYNEQFL. The DNA of the CDR3 is TGTGCCAACAGCGAGGGGGGGTCGAGGCGGTACAATGAGCAGTTCCTC.

Regarding this clonotype: Just one base apart from a much larger clone, this may be a read error. This likely comes from a read error, as the CDR3 has no conserved phenylalanine or tryptophan at its end. The chain is built from TRBV5-4 and TRBJ1-1, with 7 bases that match TRBD1. The CDR3 has 14 residues. CDR1 and CDR2 from the germline V gene are SGHNT and YYREEE (reference sequence). V shed 0 bases and J 6 bases; nucleotides not matched to a gene: 5. The CDR3 nucleotides read TGTGCCAGCAGCTTGGTAGACAGGGCCTCTGAAGCTTTCCTT. Amino acid sequence: CASSLVDRASEAFL.

The chain links TRBV14 to TRBJ2-1, with 10 positions matching TRBD2. Trimming took 6 bases from V and 5 from J; bases not matched to a gene: 7. The CDR3 contains 15 residues. CDR1 SGHDN and CDR2 FVKESK come from the germline V gene. For the CDR3, the DNA is TGTGCCAGCAGTTCTAAGCGGGAGGGGAACAATGAGCAGTTCTTC. This sequence encodes CASSSKREGNNEQFF.

Details on this clonotype: This CDR3 fails to terminate in the conserved phenylalanine or tryptophan, so it likely reflects a read error. The J gene is TRBJ1-1, the V gene TRBV14; the D is unclear. CDR1 and CDR2 (germline): SGHDN, FVKESK. The CDR3 runs to 16 residues. Trimming stripped 4 bases from V and 8 bases from J, with 23 bases between. CDR3 residues: CASSRFFLAGVTEAFC. The CDR3 region has the DNA TGTGCCAGCAGCCGATTTTTTTTAGCGGGCGTCACCGAAGCTTTCTGT.

Comments on this clonotype: Relative to the germline gene, one junction end is altered; a read error may explain this. The rearrangement joins TRBV11-2 to TRBJ2-5; 7 bases are shared with TRBD1. Germline-derived CDR1 and CDR2 are SGHAT and FQNNGV. The CDR3 sequence is 15 residues long. CDR3 sequence: CASSFPRTGAETHYF. The CDR3 DNA follows: TGTGCCAGCAGTTTTCCCAGGACAGGAGCAGAGACCCACTACTTC.

Regarding this clonotype: As the CDR3 is not closed by the conserved phenylalanine or tryptophan, this likely results from a read error. The chain employs TRBV29-1 and TRBJ2-7, with TRBD2 matching 7 bases. The CDR3 has 12 residues. Germline V CDR1 and CDR2: SQVTM, ANQGSEA. The CDR3 region has the DNA TGCAGTGTGGCTAGCGGCCCCTACGAGCAGTACTCC. Its protein is CSVASGPYEQYS.

This clonotype has at least ten counts. V and J are TRBV6-5 and TRBJ1-6; D gene unclear. Germline V gene data show CDR1 as MNHEY and CDR2 as SVGAGI. The CDR3 has 15 residues. The V gene lost 4 bases and the J gene lost 8 bases, with 15 bases spanning the gap. CDR3 nucleotides: TGTGCCAGCAGTTCGCTCCTGGGTGGGGATTCACCCCTCCACTTT. The encoded protein is CASSSLLGGDSPLHF.

Comments on this clonotype: Germline is not matched at one junction end, which may reflect a read error. The genes are TRBV11-2 and TRBJ2-1; maybe TRBD2 (5 bases). The CDR3 covers 13 residues. Germline CDR1 reads SGHAT; CDR2 reads FQNNGV. CDR3 residues: CAISLGLGVEQFF. CDR3 nucleotides: TGTGCCATCAGCTTAGGCCTGGGAGTCGAACAGTTCTTC.

This clonotype occurred once. V is TRBV4-2 and J is TRBJ1-2, with TRBD1 matching over 9 bases. The CDR3 spans 16 residues. Trimming took 0 bases from V and 3 from J; bases not matched to a gene: 5. The V gene's germline CDR1 is LGHNA and CDR2 YNFKEQ. DNA for the CDR3: TGTGCCAGCAGCCAAGATTTAGGACAGGGGCACTATGGCTACACCTTC. It yields the protein CASSQDLGQGHYGYTF.

The table lists this clonotype with a count of one. An end of the junction does not agree with germline; a read error may underlie this. The J gene is TRBJ1-2, the V gene TRBV11-3; D unresolved. The germline V gene encodes CDR1 SGHNT and CDR2 YENEEA. CDR3 length: 13 amino acids. CDR3 sequence (DNA): TGTACCAGCAGCCTGGACTGGGAATATGGCTACACCTTC. Protein sequence: CTSSLDWEYGYTF.

Turning to this clonotype: This may be a read error: a much more frequent sequence differs by one nucleotide. This chain uses TRBV5-5 with TRBJ2-4; D gene ambiguous. Germline CDR1 is SGHKS and CDR2 is YYEKEE (reference sequence). The CDR3 is 12 amino acids. As DNA, the CDR3 is TGTGCCAGCAACTTGGAGTCGGCCCCTCAGTACTTC. It yields the protein CASNLESAPQYF.

In the case of this clonotype: Mismatch with germline at one junction end may stem from a read error. The chain is built from TRBV5-4 and TRBJ1-1; possibly TRBD1 for D (6 bases). The CDR3 sequence is 16 residues long. In germline, CDR1 is SGHNT, CDR2 YYREEE (reference sequence). The CDR3 bases are TGTGTCAGCAGCTCGGGGGGCGGTATGATGAATACTGAAACTTTCTTT. Encoded protein: CVSSSGGGMMNTETFF.

This clonotype was detected a few times. The chain recombines TRBV6-2 or TRBV6-3 with TRBJ2-3, with D perhaps TRBD2 (6 bases). The CDR3 length is 13 residues. The germline V gene encodes CDR1 MNHEY and CDR2 SVGEGT. V dropped 11 bases and J dropped 6 bases, with 18 bases sitting between them. CDR3 amino acids: CAARRTIVDTQYF. The CDR3 DNA is TGTGCCGCAAGAAGGACTATCGTGGATACGCAGTATTTT.

CDR3 nucleotides: TGCGCCAGCAGCTTTCGGCGGGCCAACCAAGAGACCCAGTACTTC. Translating it yields CASSFRRANQETQYF. The chain combines TRBV5-1 with TRBJ2-5; D is possibly TRBD2 (5 bases). The V gene's germline CDR1 is SGHRS and CDR2 YFSETQ. V shed 2 bases and J shed 0 bases, with 11 bases lying between them. This CDR3 has 15 residues. Looking up the rest from reference TRBV5-1 and TRBJ2-5 gives the full variable domain: KAGVTQTPRYLIKTRGQQVTLSCSPISGHRSVSWYQQTPGQGLQFLFEYFSETQRNKGNFPGRFSGRQFSNSRSEMNVSTLELGDSALYLCASSFRRANQETQYFGPGTRLLVL.

The chain recombines TRBV11-2 with TRBJ1-1; the D is unclear. Trimming took off 5 bases at V and 10 bases at J, with 11 bases between the two ends. The length of the CDR3 is 11 residues. In germline, CDR1 is SGHAT, CDR2 FQNNGV. The CDR3 nucleotides read TGTGCCAGCAGCCCCTATAGGCTAGCTTTCTTT. Protein product: CASSPYRLAFF.

For this clonotype: The junction differs from germline at one of its ends, possibly a read error. The V and J genes are TRBV6-2 or TRBV6-3 and TRBJ2-1; TRBD2 agrees at 10 bases. Germline V gives CDR1 MNHEY, CDR2 SVGEGT. CDR3 length: 16 amino acids. CDR3 bases: TGTGCCAGCAGAGTAACATGGACTAGCGGTTTAATTGAGCAGTTCTTT. Protein sequence: CASRVTWTSGLIEQFF.

This clonotype was counted ten times or more. V and J are TRBV20-1 and TRBJ2-1, with a tentative D call TRBD2 (7 bases). Germline CDR1 and CDR2: DFQATT and SNEGSKA (reference sequence). With 5 bases removed from V and 4 bases from J, the gap between germline ends came to 21 bases. The CDR3 runs 16 residues. The CDR3 reads CSAASRGGRGYNEQFF. CDR3 bases: TGCAGTGCTGCCAGTAGGGGGGGACGGGGTTACAATGAGCAGTTCTTC.